A selection of T cell receptor beta chains follows, all from one sample in a study of Tregs in tolerant kidney transplant recipients. The repertoire was sequenced with immunoSEQ multiplex PCR; TCRdb's copy has only in-frame clones and lacks some. The top ten hold roughly 1.7% of the sample, which has fewer than 95,000 clones, roughly 93% seen once. The starting material was CD4+ T cells from blood (PBMCs), obtained 12 months after the transplant. These receptors came from a human patient who received a combined kidney and bone marrow transplant. Some T cells may be graft donor cells. Both conserved end residues are part of each CDR3.

TRBJ1-2 | TRBV7-3 | CASSLSSGTGYGYTF
TRBJ1-1 | TRBV6-1 | CASSFGLGEAFF
TRBJ1-2 | TRBV9 | CASSPRTGGHFLYGYTF
TRBJ1-1 | TRBV5-1 | CASSGRDSNTEAFF
TRBJ2-1 | TRBV4-2 | CASSQASVAYNEQFF
TRBJ2-1 | TRBV11-2 | CASSLRQGSYNEQFF
TRBJ2-3 | TRBV6-5 | CASSWRTGRDTQYF
TRBJ2-3 | TRBV30 | CAWSKGGGPLITDTQYF
TRBJ2-7 | TRBV5-1 | CASSPFPGTAEQYF
TRBJ2-5 | TRBV1 | CTSSPRTSGGGWQETQYF
TRBJ2-3 | TRBV4-3 | CASSQDHAGLTDTQYF
TRBJ1-5 | TRBV2 | CASCGRDNQPQHF
TRBJ2-7 | TRBV2 | CASRPGAPLDEQYF
TRBJ2-7 | TRBV2 | CASRRLTSGSYEQYF
TRBJ1-1 | TRBV6-5 | CASSYSRHHTEAFF
TRBJ2-1 | TRBV7-9 | CASSLPGLAVHEQFF
TRBJ1-4 | TRBV18 | CASSPPPGVVEKLFF
TRBJ2-7 | TRBV4-3 | CASSQDPAGGPTYEQYF